This T cell receptor beta chain was observed in a study of blood T cell repertoires in COVID-19 (dated by TCRdb to about 2020). Broadly, across the study: Samples covering the acute and convalescent phases of COVID-19 were provided by collaborators in the United States, Italy and Spain. The prospective study material was composed of cDNA or gDNA derived from T cells, B-cell-depleted T cells, or PBMCs. HLA class I and class II types, where available, came from metadata supplied by the sample provider rather than from assay-based typing. A de-identified subject ID, COVID-19 status, age in years and sex were almost always included in the sample metadata. The repertoires were released in a freely available public database meant as a resource for research on the immune response to SARS-CoV-2. The dataset comprised deeply sampled blood TCRbeta repertoires from subjects exposed to, actively infected with, or recovered from COVID-19. Samples came from the ongoing ImmuneRACE study (first 160 participants) plus 1,254 subjects from 6 global collaborators. The full study reports these points: The amount of clinical and demographic metadata varied by source and participant and was provided uncurated.

TCRbeta CDR3 regions were amplified from genomic DNA by means of the immunoSEQ Assay, a bias-controlled multiplex PCR. The source study handled its data this way. The number of nucleated cells in each sample was estimated from the amplification of reference gene primers within the assay. To quantify the absolute abundance of each unique TCRbeta CDR3 rearrangement, sequence reads were collapsed and filtered. For each sample, productive Simpson clonality was calculated as the square root of Simpson's diversity index across productive rearrangements. TCRdb mirrors the immuneACCESS table, restricted to in-frame sequences. Some clones are absent from its copies; in checked studies, under half trace to an unresolved V gene, and the reason for the others is unknown. That table gives V, J and clone size, and the DNA gave D and trimming. The sample table contains 150,000 to 200,000 clones; only one count was recorded for roughly 85% of them. The ten top clones hold 4.5% to 5.5% of the sample.

The germline V gene provides CDR1 MDHEN and CDR2 SYDVKM. The CDR3 covers 16 residues, taking in both the cysteine and the phenylalanine. The entry retains the CDR3 DNA only, 48 bases that are in frame from base 1. Germline trimming amounts to 4 bases on V and 0 bases on J, with 8 as the count of junction bases outside the gene matches. Each collaborating institution followed its own protocols to collect whole blood in K2EDTA tubes. Collaborator samples were shipped for TCRbeta analysis as frozen whole blood, isolated PBMCs, or DNA extracted from either sample type. Comments on this clone: No antigen is known for it. No qualities accompany the bases; no much larger clone lies one base away.

Specimen: peripheral blood. This TCR came from a woman aged 25 to 45 with acute or convalescent COVID-19. The chain employs TRBV28 and TRBJ1-1, with TRBD1 matching 7 junction bases. The CDR3 loop reads CASSSGGIGMNTEAFF. DNA sequence: TGTGCCAGCAGTTCAGGGGGGATTGGGATGAACACTGAAGCTTTCTTT.